Listed below are T cell receptor beta chains from one sample, sequenced in a study of cytomegalovirus exposure and HLA in healthy donors. Measured with immunoSEQ multiplex PCR; TCRdb has only the in-frame clones, and not every one. Of under 150,000 clones in the sample, around 80% were seen once. The specimen was PBMCs. These receptors were taken from a boy aged 2 to 10 in good health and CMV-seronegative. Each CDR3 is given with its conserved first and last residue. D genes are given only for firm matches. Some rows have no size entry. The others give once, few or many, or a class for an expanded clone.

TRBJ1-1 TRBV30 NA NA CAWDRRSEAFF TGTGCCTGGGACAGGAGAAGTGAAGCTTTCTTT
TRBJ2-4 TRBV7-9 TRBD2 NA CASGLAGRASIQYF TGTGCCAGCGGACTCGCGGGGAGGGCCAGCATTCAGTACTTC
TRBJ2-1 TRBV4-2 TRBD2 NA CASSHRAEAGTRKYNEQFF TGTGCCAGCAGCCACCGAGCGGAGGCCGGGACTAGGAAATACAATGAGCAGTTCTTC
TRBJ2-5 TRBV19 NA NA CASSIQGIGVEETQYF TGTGCCAGTAGTATCCAGGGCATTGGGGTAGAAGAGACCCAGTACTTC
TRBJ1-1 TRBV7-6 NA NA CASSSSGWGEDEAFF TGTGCCAGCAGTTCCTCGGGGTGGGGGGAGGATGAAGCTTTCTTT
TRBJ2-1 TRBV7-8 TRBD1 few CASSLADRGFYNEQFF TGTGCCAGCAGCTTAGCGGACAGGGGGTTCTACAATGAGCAGTTCTTC
TRBJ1-1 TRBV6-5 NA NA CAAGTGMVTEAFF TGTGCCGCAGGAACAGGGATGGTGACTGAAGCTTTCTTT
TRBJ2-3 TRBV27 NA NA CASSFGDTQYF TGTGCCAGCAGTTTTGGCGATACGCAGTATTTT
TRBJ2-1 TRBV11-2 TRBD2 NA CASSIGGGFNEQFF TGTGCCAGCTCCATAGGCGGGGGATTTAATGAGCAGTTCTTC
TRBJ1-1 TRBV5-1 TRBD1 NA CASSLTGATEAFF TGCGCCAGCAGCTTGACAGGGGCGACTGAAGCTTTCTTT
TRBJ1-5 TRBV6-5 NA NA CASSYSGGSQPQHF TGTGCCAGCAGTTACTCGGGGGGGAGTCAGCCCCAGCATTTT
TRBJ1-5 TRBV5-5 NA NA CASSLEAHYSNQPQHF TGTGCCAGCAGCTTGGAGGCCCACTATAGCAATCAGCCCCAGCATTTT
TRBJ1-2 TRBV10-3 TRBD1 once CAIGIVTGGKGDGYTF TGTGCCATCGGCATTGTTACAGGGGGCAAAGGGGATGGCTACACCTTC
TRBJ2-2 TRBV7-7 NA NA CASSLGAGSGELFF TGTGCTAGCAGCTTAGGAGCAGGGTCCGGGGAGCTGTTTTTT
TRBJ2-1 TRBV7-9 NA NA CASSSPLGGSDYNEQFF TGTGCCAGCAGCTCCCCACTCGGGGGATCGGACTACAATGAGCAGTTCTTC
TRBJ1-1 TRBV4-1 NA few CASSQGPRGTEAFF TGCGCCAGCAGCCAAGGCCCGCGGGGGACTGAAGCTTTCTTT
TRBJ1-6 TRBV19 TRBD1 NA CASRGTGLYNSPLHF TGTGCCAGTAGAGGGACAGGCCTCTATAATTCACCCCTCCACTTT
TRBJ2-2 TRBV27 NA NA CASKNRDKYTGELFF TGTGCCAGCAAAAACCGGGACAAGTACACCGGGGAGCTGTTTTTT
TRBJ1-1 TRBV7-9 NA NA CASSLAERQATNTEAFF TGTGCCAGCAGCTTAGCGGAGAGACAGGCTACCAACACTGAAGCTTTCTTT
TRBJ1-2 TRBV27 NA NA CASSLRMRGTNYGYTF TGTGCCAGCAGCCTACGCATGCGGGGGACGAACTATGGCTACACCTTC
TRBJ1-2 TRBV5-4 TRBD1 NA CASSLGEDRGNYGYTF TGTGCCAGCAGCTTAGGAGAGGACAGGGGCAACTATGGCTACACCTTC
TRBJ2-1 TRBV5-1 TRBD2 NA CASSKSGLAGLNEQFF TGCGCCAGCAGCAAATCAGGCCTAGCGGGGCTCAATGAGCAGTTCTTC